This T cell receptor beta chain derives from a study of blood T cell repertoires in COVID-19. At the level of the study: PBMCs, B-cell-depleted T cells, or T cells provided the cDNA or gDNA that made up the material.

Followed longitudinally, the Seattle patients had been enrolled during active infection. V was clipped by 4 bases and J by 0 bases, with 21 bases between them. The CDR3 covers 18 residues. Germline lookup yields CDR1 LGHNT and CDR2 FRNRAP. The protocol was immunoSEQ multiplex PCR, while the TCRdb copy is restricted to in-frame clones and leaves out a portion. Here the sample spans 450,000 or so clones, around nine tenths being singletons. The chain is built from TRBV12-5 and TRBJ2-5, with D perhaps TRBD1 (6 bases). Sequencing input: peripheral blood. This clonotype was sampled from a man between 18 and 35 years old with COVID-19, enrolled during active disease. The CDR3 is CASGSSSVVGANQETQYF. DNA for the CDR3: TGTGCTAGTGGTTCCTCTAGTGTAGTGGGGGCGAACCAAGAGACCCAGTACTTC.